These 22 T cell receptor beta chains were sequenced from one sample in a study of cytomegalovirus exposure and HLA in healthy donors (dated by TCRdb to 2017 to 2019). Receptor libraries were prepared by the immunoSEQ multiplex PCR assay. TCRdb took over this immuneACCESS table, retaining in-frame rearrangements with V and J assigned. Such tables are incomplete; in checked studies, under half of the missing clones stem from an unresolved V gene, and the remainder is unexplained. For this sample there are 70,000 to 85,000 clones; about 93% appear just once. The top ten hold roughly 2% of the sample. Sequencing was performed on PBMCs. The receptors here all came from a woman younger than 35 in good health and CMV-seropositive.

V and J are TRBV27 and TRBJ2-7; D remains ambiguous. The germline V gene has CDR1 MNHEY and CDR2 SMNVEV (reference sequence). V was clipped by 2 bases and J by 3 bases, with 8 bases between them. There are 13 residues in the CDR3. The CDR3 DNA sequence: TGTGCCAGCAGTTTAGGTTACAGCTACGAGCAGTACTTC. Its protein is CASSLGYSYEQYF.

This chain uses TRBV7-9 with TRBJ2-2; tentatively, D is TRBD1 (7 bases). The CDR3 loop spans 17 amino acids. V was pared by 3 bases and J by 1 base, with 15 bases between. The germline V gene encodes CDR1 SEHNR and CDR2 FQNEAQ (reference sequence). The CDR3 sequence: CASSFAGGTENTGELFF. The DNA for the CDR3 is TGTGCCAGCAGCTTCGCTGGGGGGACAGAGAACACCGGGGAGCTGTTTTTT. Variable domain in full (rest from reference TRBV7-9 and TRBJ2-2): DTGVSQNPRHKITKRGQNVTFRCDPISEHNRLYWYRQTLGQGPEFLTYFQNEAQLEKSRLLSDRFSAERPKGSFSTLEIQRTEQGDSAMYLCASSFAGGTENTGELFFGEGSRLTVL.

The J gene is TRBJ1-5, the V gene TRBV27; D may be TRBD1 (5 bases). CDR3 length: 14 amino acids. Trimming took 4 bases from V and 3 from J, leaving 10 bases between them. The V gene's germline CDR1 is MNHEY and CDR2 SMNVEV (reference sequence). CDR3 DNA sequence: TGTGCCAGCAGTTGGGCAGGGTTCAATCAGCCCCAGCATTTT. This codes for CASSWAGFNQPQHF.

The chain couples TRBV4-1 to TRBJ2-2; 9 nucleotides align to TRBD2. Germline V CDR1 and CDR2: MGHRA, YSYEKL. This CDR3 region has 17 residues. Trimming at V came to 4 bases and at J to 2 bases, leaving 8 bases not matched to a gene. The CDR3 loop reads CASSRGSGGQNTGELFF. CDR3 bases: TGCGCCAGCAGCCGGGGTAGCGGGGGACAAAACACCGGGGAGCTGTTTTTT.

This chain connects TRBV7-8 to TRBJ2-1; 10 bases line up with TRBD2. The CDR3 length is 17 residues. V was pared by 5 bases and J by 0 bases, with 7 bases of the junction left unmatched. The V gene's germline CDR1 is SGHVS and CDR2 FQNEAQ. The CDR3 reads CASSAGLAASSYNEQFF. DNA for the CDR3: TGTGCCAGCAGCGCCGGACTAGCGGCGAGCTCCTACAATGAGCAGTTCTTC.

The chain joins TRBV7-2 to TRBJ2-5; tentatively, D is TRBD1 (6 bases). Germline V gene data show CDR1 as SGHTA and CDR2 as FQGNSA. The V and J ends lost 2 bases and 0 bases respectively, with 10 bases between them. CDR3 length: 15 residues. CDR3 amino acids: CASSLQGLYQETQYF. The CDR3 region has the DNA TGTGCCAGCAGCTTACAGGGGCTGTACCAAGAGACCCAGTACTTC. The whole variable domain, filled in from reference TRBV7-2 and TRBJ2-5, reads GAGVSQSPSNKVTEKGKDVELRCDPISGHTALYWYRQSLGQGLEFLIYFQGNSAPDKSGLPSDRFSAERTGGSVSTLTIQRTQQEDSAVYLCASSLQGLYQETQYFGPGTRLLVL.

V usage is TRBV10-1 and J usage is TRBJ2-7; 7 bases match TRBD2. Germline-derived CDR1 and CDR2 are WNHNN and SYGVQD (reference sequence). The CDR3 contains 13 residues. V was clipped by 5 bases and J by 2 bases; unmatched bases: 3. This CDR3 is CASSPAGAYEQYF. CDR3 DNA sequence: TGCGCCAGCAGTCCCGCGGGGGCCTACGAGCAGTACTTC.

This rearrangement joins TRBV18 to TRBJ2-1, with 10 bases lining up with TRBD2. With 3 bases clipped from V and 5 bases from J, the junction kept 4 bases outside the gene matches. The CDR3 consists of 15 residues. The germline V gene encodes CDR1 KGHSH and CDR2 LQKENI. CDR3 sequence reads: CASSPALAGDNEQFF. CDR3 sequence (DNA): TGTGCCAGCTCACCTGCCCTAGCGGGAGACAATGAGCAGTTCTTC.

This rearrangement joins TRBV7-3 to TRBJ2-2; 12 bases align to TRBD2. The CDR3 spans 16 residues. J lost 1 base, V lost 3 bases, and 0 bases had no gene match. Germline values: CDR1 SGHTA, CDR2 FQGTGA. Here the CDR3 DNA reads TGTGCCAGCAGCTTGGGACTAGCGGGGAACACCGGGGAGCTGTTTTTT. It is translated as CASSLGLAGNTGELFF.

The J gene is TRBJ1-2, the V gene TRBV19; no definite D call. V was shortened by 3 bases and J by 6 bases, with 11 bases between the two germline ends. Germline assignment: CDR1 LNHDA and CDR2 SQIVND (reference sequence). This CDR3 contains 13 residues. CDR3 in amino acids: CASSIGGYDGYTF. CDR3 nucleotide sequence: TGTGCCAGTAGTATTGGAGGGTATGATGGCTACACCTTC.

The chain combines TRBV5-1 with TRBJ1-5; 7 bases fit TRBD1. There are 14 residues in the CDR3. Germline-derived CDR1 and CDR2 are SGHRS and YFSETQ. With 4 bases clipped from V and 6 bases from J, the junction kept 7 bases outside the gene matches. As DNA, the CDR3 is TGCGCCAGCAGCCAGGGGGACAGCGGTCAGCCCCAGCATTTT. It encodes CASSQGDSGQPQHF.

The sample holds a few counts of this clone. The DNA of the CDR3 is TGTGCCAGCAGCGAAGGACTGTTGGCGAATGAGCAGTTCTTC. It encodes CASSEGLLANEQFF. This chain joins TRBV9 and TRBJ2-1; the D gene is possibly TRBD2 (5 bases). Trimming removed 3 bases at V and 7 bases at J, with 14 bases between. Germline V gene lookup returns CDR1 SGDLS and CDR2 YYNGEE. This CDR3 contains 14 residues.

This chain joins TRBV18 and TRBJ2-2, with TRBD2 as a possible D gene (5 bases). The CDR3 consists of 16 residues. Trimming cost V 4 bases and J 2 bases, with 14 bases left between them. The germline CDR1 and CDR2 sequences are KGHSH and LQKENI. The CDR3 spells CASSRNGIQNTGELFF. As DNA, the CDR3 is TGTGCCAGCTCACGCAACGGGATCCAAAACACCGGGGAGCTGTTTTTT.

The chain has TRBV19 and TRBJ2-1; a weak D match, TRBD2 (5 bases). Per the germline V gene, CDR1 is LNHDA and CDR2 is SQIVND (reference sequence). V gave up 5 bases and J gave up 6 bases, with 14 bases separating them. The CDR3 consists of 14 residues. The CDR3, as DNA: TGTGCCAGTAGTCGGACTCCTCCTCTCAATGAGCAGTTCTTC. This codes for CASSRTPPLNEQFF.

The chain uses TRBV2 and TRBJ1-2, with a tentative D call TRBD1 (5 bases). The CDR3 runs 13 residues. V lost 0 bases and J lost 6, with 8 bases in between. The germline V gene has CDR1 SNHLY and CDR2 FYNNEI. The CDR3 protein is CASSEARQNGYTF. The CDR3 DNA sequence: TGTGCCAGCAGTGAAGCTCGACAGAATGGCTACACCTTC. The complete variable domain, with remaining parts taken from reference TRBV2 and TRBJ1-2, reads EPEVTQTPSHQVTQMGQEVILRCVPISNHLYFYWYRQILGQKVEFLVSFYNNEISEKSEIFDDQFSVERPDGSNFTLKIRSTKLEDSAMYFCASSEARQNGYTFGSGTRLTVV.

This clone was found once. V and J are TRBV11-3 and TRBJ2-7, with 8 nucleotides matching TRBD2. The CDR3 is 12 residues long. Per the germline V gene, CDR1 is SGHNT and CDR2 is YENEEA. J was trimmed by 3 bases and V by 8 bases; bases with no gene match: 3. This CDR3 is CASRAGGYEQYF. The CDR3 nucleotides are TGTGCCAGCCGGGCGGGGGGCTACGAGCAGTACTTC.

Written as DNA, the CDR3 is TGTGCCAGCAGCCAAACTATTCCTAGCTCTGGAAACACCATATATTTT. This codes for CASSQTIPSSGNTIYF. V gene TRBV7-9 combines with J gene TRBJ1-3; D remains ambiguous. The length of the CDR3 is 16 residues. Germline V lookup: CDR1 SEHNR, CDR2 FQNEAQ (reference sequence). V lost 5 bases to trimming and J lost 0 bases, with 14 bases between them.

The chain has TRBV27 and TRBJ2-1; 8 nucleotides line up with TRBD2. CDR1 and CDR2 (germline): MNHEY, SMNVEV (reference sequence). J was trimmed by 2 bases and V by 7 bases; bases with no gene match: 7. The CDR3 length is 15 residues. CDR3 protein: CASIGSGTTYNEQFF. The CDR3 bases are TGTGCCAGCATCGGTAGCGGGACTACCTACAATGAGCAGTTCTTC.

The gene calls are TRBV30 and TRBJ2-7; 8 bases fit TRBD1. The CDR3 totals 15 residues. The ends lost 3 bases at V and 3 bases at J; junction bases unmatched: 10. The germline CDR1 and CDR2 sequences are GTSNPN and SVGIG (reference sequence). In DNA form, the CDR3 reads TGTGCCTGGAGACCCTCCGGACAGGGAGGCTACGAGCAGTACTTC. Protein: CAWRPSGQGGYEQYF.

DNA of the CDR3: TGTGCCAGCAGCGTAGAGGGGGCCATGTCCGGGGAGCTGTTTTTT. Translating it yields CASSVEGAMSGELFF. The chain joins TRBV9 to TRBJ2-2; 7 bases are shared with TRBD1. This CDR3 spans 15 amino acids. V shed 0 bases, J shed 6 bases, and the junction held 5 bases outside the gene matches. Germline V gene sequence: CDR1 SGDLS, CDR2 YYNGEE. Complete variable domain (other parts from reference TRBV9 and TRBJ2-2): DSGVTQTPKHLITATGQRVTLRCSPRSGDLSVYWYQQSLDQGLQFLIQYYNGEERAKGNILERFSAQQFPDLHSELNLSSLELGDSALYFCASSVEGAMSGELFFGEGSRLTVL.

The rearrangement links TRBV9 to TRBJ2-2, with 8 bases aligning to TRBD2. Germline V gives CDR1 SGDLS, CDR2 YYNGEE. J lost 7 bases, V lost 0 bases, and 8 bases had no gene match. The CDR3 contains 16 residues. The CDR3 DNA is TGTGCCAGCAGCGTAGTAGCGAGCGGGGGCATCGGGGAGCTGTTTTTT. It translates to CASSVVASGGIGELFF.

The J gene is TRBJ1-3, the V gene TRBV7-9; D is uncertain. In germline, CDR1 is SEHNR, CDR2 FQNEAQ (reference sequence). CDR3 length: 14 residues. V lost 6 bases and J 0 bases, leaving 9 bases between the germline ends. CDR3 residues: CASSLINSGNTIYF. The CDR3 region has the DNA TGTGCCAGCAGTCTAATTAACTCTGGAAACACCATATATTTT.